The T cell receptor (beta chain) described here comes from a study of blood T cell repertoires in COVID-19. The CDR3 covers 12 residues. Between the trimmed V and J ends, which lost 7 bases and 5 bases, there was a span of 9 bases. Germline CDR1 is MDHEN and CDR2 is SYDVKM. This table comes from immunoSEQ multiplex PCR, and its TCRdb copy is limited to in-frame clones, with some not included. The repertoire holds about 73,000 clones, with roughly 80% as singletons. The clonotype comes from a man in his 70s with COVID-19, enrolled during active disease. Sequencing was carried out using peripheral blood. The chain employs TRBV28 and TRBJ1-3; D is possibly TRBD1 (5 bases). CDR3 loop: CASKDRRNTIYF. The CDR3 DNA reads TGTGCCAGCAAAGACAGAAGAAACACCATATATTTT.